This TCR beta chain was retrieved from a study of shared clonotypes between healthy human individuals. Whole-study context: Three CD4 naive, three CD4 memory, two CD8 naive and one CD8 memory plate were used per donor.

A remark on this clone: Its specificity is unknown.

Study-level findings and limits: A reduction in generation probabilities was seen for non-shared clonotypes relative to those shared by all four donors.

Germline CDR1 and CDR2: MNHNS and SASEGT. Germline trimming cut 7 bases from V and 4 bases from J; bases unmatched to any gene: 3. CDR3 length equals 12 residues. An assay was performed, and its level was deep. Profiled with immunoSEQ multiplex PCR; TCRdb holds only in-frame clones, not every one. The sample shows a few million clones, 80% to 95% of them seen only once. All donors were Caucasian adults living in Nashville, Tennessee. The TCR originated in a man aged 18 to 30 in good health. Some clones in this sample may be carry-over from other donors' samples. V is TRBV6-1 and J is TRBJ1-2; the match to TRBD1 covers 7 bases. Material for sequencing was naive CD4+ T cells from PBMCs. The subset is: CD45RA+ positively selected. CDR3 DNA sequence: TGTGCCAGCACGGACAGGCCCTATGGCTACACCTTC. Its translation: CASTDRPYGYTF.